This T cell receptor beta chain was obtained from a study of neurological immune-mediated disorders. Study observations and caveats: None of the CDR3 amino acid sequences of expanded clones were shared across subjects, and this suggested private repertoires in all groups. The greatest TCR clonal expansion occurred in HTLV-1-associated myelopathy and the least in multiple sclerosis, which fell below healthy controls.

The cDNA came from 5'RACE, which used 10-nucleotide random UMIs. TCRdb itself ran the 5' RACE reads through MiXCR, one entry per CDR3 protein. The sample includes 39,000 or so distinct CDR3 sequences, roughly 4.8% of them seen just once. This clonotype was recorded many times. No antigen is known for it. This receptor was obtained from a man between 18 and 35 years old in good health. Sequencing was performed on CD4+ T cells from blood.

The CDR3 is CASSASENQPQHF. CDR3 nucleotides: TGTGCCAGCAGTGCGTCGGAAAATCAGCCCCAGCATTTT. The gene calls are TRBV12-3 or TRBV12-4 and TRBJ1-5, with D unresolved. V lost 5 bases to trimming and J lost 4 bases, with 9 bases between them. This CDR3 has 13 residues.